A single T cell receptor beta chain is shown here with its context. Here immunoSEQ multiplex PCR was the method, and the copy in TCRdb shows in-frame clones only, minus some. The sample contains 150,000 to 200,000 clones, 90% to 95% of which appear only once. The data derive from a study of blood T cell repertoires in COVID-19. On the study more broadly: The United States, Italy and Spain provided the acute and convalescent COVID-19 samples. The analysed material was cDNA or gDNA that came from T cells, B-cell-depleted T cells, or PBMCs.

V lost 6 bases and J lost 4; bases outside the gene matches: 6. This CDR3 region has 14 residues. Germline V gene lookup returns CDR1 MNHEY and CDR2 SVGAGI. The V gene is TRBV6-5, the J gene TRBJ1-2; TRBD1 agrees at 9 bases. The sequence was obtained from a woman aged 45 to 65 with acute or convalescent COVID-19. The sample taken for sequencing was peripheral blood. The CDR3 sequence: CASSGQGSIYGYTF. The CDR3 nucleotides read TGTGCCAGCAGCGGACAGGGGTCCATCTATGGCTACACCTTC.